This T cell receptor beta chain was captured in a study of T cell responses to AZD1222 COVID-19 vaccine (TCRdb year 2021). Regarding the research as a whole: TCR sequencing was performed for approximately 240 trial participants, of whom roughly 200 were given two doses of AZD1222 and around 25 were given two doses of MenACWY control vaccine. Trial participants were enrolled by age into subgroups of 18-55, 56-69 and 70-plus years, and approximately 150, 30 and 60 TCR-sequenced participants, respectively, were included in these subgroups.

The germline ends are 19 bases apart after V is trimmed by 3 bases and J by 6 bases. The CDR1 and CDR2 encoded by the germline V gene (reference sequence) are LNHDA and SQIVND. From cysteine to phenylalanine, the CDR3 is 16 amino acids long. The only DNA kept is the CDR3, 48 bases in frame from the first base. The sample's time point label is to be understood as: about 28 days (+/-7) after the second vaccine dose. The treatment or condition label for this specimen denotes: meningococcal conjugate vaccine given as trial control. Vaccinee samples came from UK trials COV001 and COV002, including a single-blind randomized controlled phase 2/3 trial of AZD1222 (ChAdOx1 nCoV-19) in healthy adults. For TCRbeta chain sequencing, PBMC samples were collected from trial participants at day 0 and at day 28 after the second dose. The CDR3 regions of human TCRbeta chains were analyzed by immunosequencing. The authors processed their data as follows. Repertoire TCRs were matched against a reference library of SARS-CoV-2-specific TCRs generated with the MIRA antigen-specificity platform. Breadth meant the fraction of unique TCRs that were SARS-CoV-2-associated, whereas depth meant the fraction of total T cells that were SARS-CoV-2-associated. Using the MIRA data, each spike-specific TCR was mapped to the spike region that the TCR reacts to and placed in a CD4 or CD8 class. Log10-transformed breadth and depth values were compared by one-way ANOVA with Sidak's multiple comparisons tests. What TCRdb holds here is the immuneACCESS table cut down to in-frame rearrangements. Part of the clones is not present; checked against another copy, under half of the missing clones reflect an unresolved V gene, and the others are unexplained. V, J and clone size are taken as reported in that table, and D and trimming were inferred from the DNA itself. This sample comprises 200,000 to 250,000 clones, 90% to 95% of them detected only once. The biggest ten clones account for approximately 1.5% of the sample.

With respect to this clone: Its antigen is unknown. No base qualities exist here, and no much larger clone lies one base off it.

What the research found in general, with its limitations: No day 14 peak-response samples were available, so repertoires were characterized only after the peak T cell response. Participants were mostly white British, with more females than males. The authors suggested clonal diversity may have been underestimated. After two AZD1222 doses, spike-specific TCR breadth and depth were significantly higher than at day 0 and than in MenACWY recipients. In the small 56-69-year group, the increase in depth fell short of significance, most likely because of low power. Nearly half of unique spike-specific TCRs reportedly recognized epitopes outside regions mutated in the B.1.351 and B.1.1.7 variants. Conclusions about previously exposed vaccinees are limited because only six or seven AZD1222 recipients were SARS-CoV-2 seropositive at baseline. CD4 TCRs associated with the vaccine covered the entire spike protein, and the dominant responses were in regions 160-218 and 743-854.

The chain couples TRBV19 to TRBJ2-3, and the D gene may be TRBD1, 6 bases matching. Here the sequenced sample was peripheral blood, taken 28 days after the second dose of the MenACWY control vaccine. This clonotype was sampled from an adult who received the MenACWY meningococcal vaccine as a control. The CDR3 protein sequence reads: CASSIGVAPRGDTQYF. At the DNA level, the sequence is TGTGCCAGTAGTATCGGGGTAGCGCCAAGGGGGGATACGCAGTATTTT.